This TCR beta chain was obtained from a study of CD4 T cells in relation to SARS-CoV-2 and coronaviruses. About the study: After 10 to 11 days of antigen culture, PBMC TCR beta CDR3s were sequenced. The negative reference was HIV-1 Nef peptide pool or peptide-free culture. Study-wide points: Crossreactivity was assessed only for spike protein, not other viral proteins.

Unexposed donor CD4+ T cells date from about 2010-2018, before the COVID-19 pandemic. CD4+ T cells were isolated from the cells after around 10 days of culture. As cell numbers allowed, unexposed-donor CD4+ T cells faced SARS-CoV-2 S/N and four cold-coronavirus spikes. This clone came up once. What it binds is unknown. V dropped 5 bases and J dropped 1 base, with 12 bases sitting between them. The CDR3 contains 15 residues. Germline loops: CDR1 SGHTS, CDR2 YDEGEE. Libraries were prepared by immunoSEQ multiplex PCR; TCRdb keeps only in-frame clonotypes and omits some of them. Of tens of thousands of clones in the sample, approximately 80% were seen once.

The specimen sequenced was CD4+ T cells from PBMCs, cultured in vitro. The TCR comes from a human donor in good health. The rearrangement joins TRBV5-8 to TRBJ2-2, with D maybe TRBD1 (5 bases). The CDR3: CASSMTTGNTGELFF. DNA for the CDR3: TGTGCCAGCAGTATGACCACAGGGAACACCGGGGAGCTGTTTTTT.